Detailed here is one TCR beta chain. The assay was immunoSEQ multiplex PCR, and TCRdb's table has in-frame clones only and misses some. This table holds about 170,000 clones, roughly 90% found once. Germline V gene sequence: CDR1 LGHNA, CDR2 YNFKEQ. The CDR3 covers 13 residues. The V end lost 4 bases, the J end lost 6 bases, and 10 bases lay between the germline ends. This sample stems from a study of T cell responses to AZD1222 COVID-19 vaccine. Study as a whole: Pooling covered second doses at about 4 or about 12 weeks.

The sequence derives from an adult in good health. The sample consisted of peripheral blood, taken on day 0 of AZD1222 vaccination. This rearrangement joins TRBV4-2 to TRBJ2-1; weak D call: TRBD1 (6 bases). CDR3 coding DNA: TGTGCCAGCAGCCCTATGGGGGCCAATGAGCAGTTCTTC. Its protein is CASSPMGANEQFF.